The entry below describes one TCR beta chain. Its cognate antigen is unknown. Some clones are missing from TCRdb's copy, which holds only in-frame ones; the method was immunoSEQ multiplex PCR. The table has 50,000 to 65,000 clones, 75% to 80% seen once. Prior to sequencing, the ViraFEST assay stimulated PBMC with viral peptide pools, which expanded the antigen-specific CD4+ T cells. Culture proceeded for under twelve days, and CD4+ T cells were then isolated. Nucleocapsid antibodies stayed negative before and after vaccination, showing no earlier SARS-CoV-2 infection. About 2.1 million PBMC were seeded per well and grown in the presence of about 10 IU/ml IL-2 and around 9 ug/ml peptides. Days 3 and 7 saw half the medium replaced with IL-2 medium. The data derive from a study of vaccination effects on CD4 cells after COVID-19. Study information: Each participant received a vaccine that was either BNT162b2 or mRNA-1273, given as two doses. Study conclusions and caveats: Sampling in the study covered few convalescent patients and included no early post-infection timepoints.

This sample comprised CD4+ T cells from PBMCs cultured with HCoV-OC43 spike peptides, obtained before COVID-19 vaccination. The subset denotes: HCoV-OC43 spike overlapping peptide pool stimulation. This TCR was recovered from a human donor who received a COVID-19 vaccine.

The CDR3 here is CASSIAGAPALNEKLFF. For the CDR3, the DNA is TGTGCCAGTAGTATAGCGGGGGCACCGGCCCTTAATGAAAAACTGTTTTTT. The V call is TRBV19, the J call TRBJ1-4; D perhaps matches TRBD1 (6 bases). CDR1 and CDR2 from the germline V gene are LNHDA and SQIVND (reference sequence). The germline V and J ends were trimmed by 1 base and 4 bases, with 16 bases remaining between them. This CDR3 contains 17 residues.